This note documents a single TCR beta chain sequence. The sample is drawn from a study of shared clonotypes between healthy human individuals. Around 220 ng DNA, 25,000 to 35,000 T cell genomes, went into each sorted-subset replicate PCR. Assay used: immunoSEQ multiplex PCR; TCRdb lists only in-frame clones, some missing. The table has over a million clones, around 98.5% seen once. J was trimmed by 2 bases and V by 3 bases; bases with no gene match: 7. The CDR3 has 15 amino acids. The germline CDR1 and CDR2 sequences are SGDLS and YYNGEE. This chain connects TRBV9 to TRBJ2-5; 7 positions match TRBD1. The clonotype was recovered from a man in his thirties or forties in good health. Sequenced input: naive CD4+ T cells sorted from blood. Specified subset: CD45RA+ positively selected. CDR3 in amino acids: CASSGPGQSQETQYF. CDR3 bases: TGTGCCAGCAGCGGACCGGGACAGAGTCAAGAGACCCAGTACTTC. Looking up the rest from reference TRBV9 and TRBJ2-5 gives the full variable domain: DSGVTQTPKHLITATGQRVTLRCSPRSGDLSVYWYQQSLDQGLQFLIQYYNGEERAKGNILERFSAQQFPDLHSELNLSSLELGDSALYFCASSGPGQSQETQYFGPGTRLLVL.